The rows below give T cell receptor beta chains drawn from one sample of a study of CD8 T cells in ankylosing spondylitis. TCRdb called the 5' RACE reads again in MiXCR, with one record for every CDR3 protein. The repertoire has 200,000 to 300,000 distinct CDR3 sequences, 20% to 30% of them found once; the top ten carry approximately 0.61%. Sequenced input: blood, either unsorted or a sorted T cell fraction (not recorded which). These receptors came from a male donor with ankylosing spondylitis or in good health (not recorded which). Both conserved end residues are part of each CDR3. The D gene is left open where the match is weak. For some rows the clone size is stated as once, few or many, or as a class when expanded; others skip it.

>many|TRBV20-1|TRBJ1-4|NA
CSAHRPTNEKLFF
TGCAGTGCTCACCGGCCCACAAATGAAAAACTGTTTTTT
>few|TRBV12-3/TRBV12-4|TRBJ2-7|NA
CASSRQGGPYEQYF
TGTGCCAGCAGTCGACAGGGAGGTCCCTACGAGCAGTACTTC
>many|TRBV5-1|TRBJ1-1|TRBD1
CASSLAAGTGYEAFF
TGCGCCAGCAGCTTGGCCGCCGGGACAGGGTACGAAGCTTTCTTT
>NA|TRBV10-3|TRBJ2-5|NA
CAISDSRYQETQYF
TGTGCCATCAGTGATTCACGGTACCAAGAGACCCAGTACTTC
>NA|TRBV4-2|TRBJ2-3|NA
CASSQAPGTDTQYF
TGTGCCAGCAGCCAAGCACCGGGCACAGATACGCAGTATTTT
>many|TRBV20-1|TRBJ2-3|TRBD2
CSARAGGGTDTQYF
TGCAGTGCTAGGGCGGGGGGGGGCACAGATACGCAGTATTTT
>many|TRBV5-1|TRBJ2-5|NA
CASSKPDHQETQYF
TGCGCCAGCAGCAAACCCGACCACCAAGAGACCCAGTACTTC
>NA|TRBV20-1|TRBJ1-5|TRBD1
CSAGTDLNQPQHF
TGCAGTGCCGGGACAGATCTCAATCAGCCCCAGCATTTT
>many|TRBV24-1|TRBJ2-2|TRBD2
CATSAPGLPNTGELFF
TGTGCCACCAGTGCCCCGGGACTACCAAACACCGGGGAGCTGTTTTTT
>many|TRBV20-1|TRBJ2-1|TRBD2
CSARDLSGGNNEQFF
TGCAGTGCTAGAGATCTGAGCGGGGGGAATAATGAGCAGTTCTTC
>NA|TRBV20-1|TRBJ2-4|NA
CSGYRPQQGNIQYF
TGCAGTGGTTATCGTCCCCAGCAGGGAAACATTCAGTACTTC
>few|TRBV20-1|TRBJ2-3|TRBD1
CSAEDPGQGEDTQYF
TGCAGTGCTGAAGACCCGGGACAGGGGGAAGATACGCAGTATTTT
>few|TRBV20-1|TRBJ1-1|NA
CSAPTGKGGEAFF
TGCAGTGCCCCCACAGGGAAAGGGGGTGAAGCTTTCTTT
>many|TRBV20-1|TRBJ2-3|TRBD1
CSAGGQGSTDTQYF
TGCAGTGCTGGGGGACAGGGCAGCACAGATACGCAGTATTTT
>few|TRBV5-6|TRBJ2-7|NA
CASSLVGGADYEQYF
TGTGCCAGCAGCTTGGTTGGGGGCGCAGACTACGAGCAGTACTTC
>NA|TRBV3-1|TRBJ2-3|TRBD1
CASSLPRTGDTDTQYF
TGTGCCAGCAGCCTTCCCCGGACAGGGGACACAGATACGCAGTATTTT
>few|TRBV20-1|TRBJ2-1|TRBD1
CSAARRQGRINEQFF
TGCAGTGCTGCCCGACGACAGGGGAGAATCAATGAGCAGTTCTTC
>many|TRBV7-7|TRBJ2-5|TRBD2
CASSRLAGGQETQYF
TGTGCCAGCAGCAGACTAGCGGGGGGCCAAGAGACCCAGTACTTC
>many|TRBV12-3/TRBV12-4|TRBJ2-5|NA
CASSLDRSKTQYF
TGTGCCAGCAGTTTAGACAGGTCCAAGACCCAGTACTTC
>few|TRBV5-5|TRBJ2-1|NA
CASSSDSYNEQFF
TGTGCCAGCAGCTCCGACAGTTACAATGAGCAGTTCTTC
>few|TRBV20-1|TRBJ2-1|NA
CSARMRAYLEQFF
TGCAGTGCTAGAATGCGGGCGTACCTCGAGCAGTTCTTC
>few|TRBV6-1|TRBJ2-5|TRBD2
CASRVAGGTETQYF
TGTGCCAGCAGGGTAGCGGGGGGAACAGAGACCCAGTACTTC
>NA|TRBV5-4|TRBJ2-3|NA
CASSAVGGLDTQYF
TGTGCCAGCAGCGCGGTGGGGGGCCTGGATACGCAGTATTTT
>many|TRBV6-1|TRBJ2-3|NA
CASTLHQTDTQYF
TGTGCCAGCACCTTACACCAAACAGATACGCAGTATTTT
>many|TRBV18|TRBJ2-5|TRBD2
CASSRTKSGGAVQTQYF
TGTGCCAGCTCACGGACGAAAAGCGGGGGGGCCGTTCAGACCCAGTACTTC
>NA|TRBV3-1|TRBJ1-1|NA
CASSLLSPNTEAFF
TGTGCCAGCAGCCTCCTGAGTCCGAACACTGAAGCTTTCTTT
>many|TRBV7-2|TRBJ1-2|TRBD1
CASSRDRGSYGYTF
TGTGCCAGCAGCCGAGACAGGGGGAGCTATGGCTACACCTTC
>many|TRBV12-5|TRBJ1-1|TRBD1
CASGLFPPGQRENREAFF
TGTGCTAGTGGTTTGTTTCCCCCGGGACAGCGGGAAAACAGGGAAGCTTTCTTT
>NA|TRBV2|TRBJ1-1|NA
CASSEGRPMNTEAFF
TGTGCCAGCAGTGAAGGACGGCCGATGAACACTGAAGCTTTCTTT
>many|TRBV29-1|TRBJ2-7|NA
CSVEVWGATTYEQYF
TGCAGCGTTGAAGTGTGGGGCGCGACAACCTACGAGCAGTACTTC
>many|TRBV20-1|TRBJ2-3|NA
CSVQSSASTDTQYF
TGCAGTGTTCAGTCCTCCGCTAGCACAGATACGCAGTATTTT
>many|TRBV29-1|TRBJ2-2|NA
CSGFDPYTGELFF
TGCAGCGGATTTGATCCTTACACCGGGGAGCTGTTTTTT
>NA|TRBV29-1|TRBJ2-5|NA
CSVVKDGYEETQYF
TGCAGCGTCGTAAAAGACGGTTACGAAGAGACCCAGTACTTC
>NA|TRBV6-1|TRBJ2-1|TRBD2
CASRPLAGRNEQFF
TGTGCCAGCAGACCGCTAGCGGGGAGAAATGAGCAGTTCTTC
>once|TRBV6-2/TRBV6-3|TRBJ2-5|TRBD2
CASSYLGWAGRDSRNQETQYF
TGTGCCAGCAGTTACCTCGGTTGGGCGGGGAGGGATTCCCGAAATCAAGAGACCCAGTACTTC
>few|TRBV3-1|TRBJ2-2|NA
CASSQEAGAGELFF
TGTGCCAGCAGCCAAGAGGCCGGGGCCGGGGAGCTGTTTTTT
>NA|TRBV28|TRBJ2-3|NA
CASSGISTDTQYF
TGTGCCAGCAGCGGCATATCCACAGATACGCAGTATTTT